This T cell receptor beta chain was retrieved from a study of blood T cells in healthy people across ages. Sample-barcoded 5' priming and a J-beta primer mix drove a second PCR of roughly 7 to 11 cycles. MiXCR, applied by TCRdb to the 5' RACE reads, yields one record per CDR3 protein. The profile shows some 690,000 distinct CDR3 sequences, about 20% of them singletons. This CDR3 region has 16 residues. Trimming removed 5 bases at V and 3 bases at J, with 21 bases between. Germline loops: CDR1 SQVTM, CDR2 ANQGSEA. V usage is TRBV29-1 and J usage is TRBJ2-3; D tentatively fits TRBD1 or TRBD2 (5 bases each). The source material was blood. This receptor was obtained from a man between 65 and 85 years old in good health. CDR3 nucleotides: TGCAGCGTTCGGGGAGAGAACAGGCTGAGTACAGATACGCAGTATTTT. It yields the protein CSVRGENRLSTDTQYF.